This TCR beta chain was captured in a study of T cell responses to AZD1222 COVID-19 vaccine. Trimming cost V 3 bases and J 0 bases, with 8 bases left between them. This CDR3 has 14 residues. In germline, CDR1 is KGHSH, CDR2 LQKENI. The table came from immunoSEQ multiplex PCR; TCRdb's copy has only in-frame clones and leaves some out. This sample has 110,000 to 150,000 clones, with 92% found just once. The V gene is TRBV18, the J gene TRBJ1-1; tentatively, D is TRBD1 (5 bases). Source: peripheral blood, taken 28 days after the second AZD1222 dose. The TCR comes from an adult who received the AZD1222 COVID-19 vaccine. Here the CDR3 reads CASSPQDMNTEAFF. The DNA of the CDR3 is TGTGCCAGCTCACCCCAGGACATGAACACTGAAGCTTTCTTT.